Given below is one TCR beta chain in context. Its antigen is undetermined. There are 15 residues in the CDR3. Germline V gene data show CDR1 as SGHNT and CDR2 as YENEEA. V gave up 0 bases and J gave up 7 bases; unmatched junction bases: 5. The method was immunoSEQ multiplex PCR; TCRdb's version includes in-frame clones alone and lacks a portion of them. The table records fewer than 700,000 clones, 90% to 95% of them present only once. CD45RO-negative cells were positively selected for CCR7, leaving out terminally differentiated effector memory CD45RA+ cells. Donors had no recently reported acute infections or vaccinations and were HIV-negative. The data are from a study of shared clonotypes between healthy human individuals. Study summary: Researchers assigned three CD4 naive, three CD4 memory, two CD8 naive and one CD8 memory plate to each donor.

General observations from the study: Clonotype sharing among donors, it was expected, would be affected by sequencing depth.

The source material was naive CD8+ T cells sorted from blood. The receptor was derived from a woman aged 25 to 39 in good health. This chain joins TRBV11-3 and TRBJ2-1; 8 nucleotides agree with TRBD2. The CDR3 loop reads CASSLDTTGGNEQFF. The CDR3 DNA reads as TGTGCCAGCAGCTTAGACACAACGGGAGGGAATGAGCAGTTCTTC.